A selection of T cell receptor beta chains follows, all from one sample in a study of T cells in Graves' hyperthyroidism and ophthalmopathy. MiXCR, run by TCRdb on the multiplex PCR reads, gives a single entry per CDR3 protein. The repertoire holds under 600,000 distinct CDR3 sequences, with more than 15% as singletons. Sequenced: blood. The receptors shown here come from a woman aged 40-49 years with Graves' ophthalmopathy. CDR3s include the opening cysteine and the closing phenylalanine or tryptophan. D genes are given only for firm matches. Size tells how often a clone was seen (once, few, many) or the class of an expanded clone, and some rows leave it out.

V gene,J gene,clone size,D gene,CDR3 DNA,CDR3 protein
TRBV4-2,TRBJ2-5,few,TRBD2,TGTGCCAGCAGCCAAGATCGGACTAGCGGGAGGGCGGGGGAGACCCAGTACTTC,CASSQDRTSGRAGETQYF
TRBV12-3/TRBV12-4,TRBJ1-1,.,.,TGTGCCAGCAACGCAGGAAACCTGAACACTGAAGCTTTCTTT,CASNAGNLNTEAFF
TRBV2,TRBJ2-2,few,TRBD2,TGTGCCAGCAAAGGACTAGCGGGTAGCGGGGAGCTGTTTTTT,CASKGLAGSGELFF
TRBV6-1,TRBJ1-1,many,TRBD1,TGTGCCAGCAGTCCCGGGACAGAGACCATTTGGAACACTGAAGCTTTCTTT,CASSPGTETIWNTEAFF
TRBV12-3/TRBV12-4,TRBJ1-2,many,TRBD1,TGTGCCAGCAGCTGGGGACAGCTCAACTATGGCTACACCTTC,CASSWGQLNYGYTF
TRBV19,TRBJ2-1,.,.,TGTGCCAGTAGTATAGCACAGGGCCCAAGTTACAATGAGCAGTTCTTC,CASSIAQGPSYNEQFF
TRBV11-2,TRBJ2-7,many,.,TGTGCCAGCAGCTACAATTCCGGGGGTGTTCGTCCCTACGAGCAGTACTTC,CASSYNSGGVRPYEQYF
TRBV5-1,TRBJ2-7,many,TRBD1,TGCGCCAGCAGCCCAACCACCGGGACAGGGGCCCACGAGCAGTACTTC,CASSPTTGTGAHEQYF
TRBV20-1,TRBJ1-5,many,TRBD1,TGCAGTGCTTTCCCGACAGGGGCCTACGGTCAGCCCCAGCATTTT,CSAFPTGAYGQPQHF
TRBV19,TRBJ2-5,few,.,TGTGCCAGTAGACAGTACGAGACCCAGTACTTC,CASRQYETQYF
TRBV19,TRBJ1-5,.,.,TGTGCCAGTAGTATTTCCAGTTTAGGTCAGCCCCAGCATTTT,CASSISSLGQPQHF
TRBV28,TRBJ1-6,many,.,TGTGCCAGCAGCCCGAGACACAGCTCCTATAATTCACCCCTCCACTTT,CASSPRHSSYNSPLHF
TRBV6-1,TRBJ2-7,many,.,TGTGCCAGCAGTTCGGCTGGGGGCGGCTACGAGCAGTACTTC,CASSSAGGGYEQYF
TRBV12-3/TRBV12-4,TRBJ1-2,.,TRBD1,TGTGCCAGCAGATCCGCACAGGGGGATGGCTACACCTTC,CASRSAQGDGYTF
TRBV5-1,TRBJ2-7,many,TRBD1,TGCGCCAGCAGCTTGTTTGGGACAGGGGAGTACGAGCAGTACTTC,CASSLFGTGEYEQYF
TRBV5-1,TRBJ2-3,few,TRBD2,TGCGCCAGCAGCTTGGCCACTAGCGGGAGTAGGTCGTCGGATACGCAGTATTTT,CASSLATSGSRSSDTQYF
TRBV27,TRBJ2-7,few,.,TGTGCCAGCAGTCCCCTCGGGGACTACGAGCAGTACTTC,CASSPLGDYEQYF
TRBV18,TRBJ1-4,many,.,TGTGCCAGCTCACCCCCAGAGGCTGAAAAACTGTTTTTT,CASSPPEAEKLFF
TRBV12-3/TRBV12-4,TRBJ2-7,.,TRBD2,TGTGCCAGCAGTTCTAGCGGGGGGCTCCGCTCCTACGAGCAGTACTTC,CASSSSGGLRSYEQYF
TRBV20-1,TRBJ2-3,many,.,TGCAGTGCTAGAGATCACCTGAAGGCGCAGTATTTT,CSARDHLKAQYF
TRBV6-2/TRBV6-3,TRBJ1-3,once,.,TGTGCCAGCAGTAAAGGCGGCGCTGGAAACACCATATATTTT,CASSKGGAGNTIYF
TRBV5-5,TRBJ2-3,many,.,TGTGCCAGCAGCTTGTGGGGCGAGGTTGTTAAAGATACGCAGTATTTT,CASSLWGEVVKDTQYF
TRBV5-1,TRBJ2-1,many,.,TGCGCCAGCAGCTTCGGGCGCCAGGGGAACAATGAGCAGTTCTTC,CASSFGRQGNNEQFF
TRBV2,TRBJ2-3,many,TRBD2,TGTGCCAGCAGTGAAGCGACGGGAGGTAGCACAGATACGCAGTATTTT,CASSEATGGSTDTQYF
TRBV6-1,TRBJ1-2,few,.,TGTGCCAGCAGCCGGGACTCCGTGGGCTATGGCTACACCTTC,CASSRDSVGYGYTF
TRBV29-1,TRBJ2-3,few,TRBD2,TGCAGCGTTGAGTTCGTCGCTAGCGGGGGAGAGGATACGCAGTATTTT,CSVEFVASGGEDTQYF
TRBV7-9,TRBJ1-2,.,TRBD1,TGTGCCAGCAGCTCAGGGGGCATTGGCTACACCTTC,CASSSGGIGYTF
TRBV30,TRBJ2-3,few,TRBD2,TGTGCCTGGAGTGTAGGGACTACCACAGATACGCAGTATTTT,CAWSVGTTTDTQYF
TRBV20-1,TRBJ1-6,few,.,TGCAGTGCTCGATCCACCCAGGGGACTAATTCACCCCTCCACTTT,CSARSTQGTNSPLHF
TRBV6-1,TRBJ2-1,.,.,TGTGCCAGCAGTGAAGATAGGAGTACCGGCAATGAGCAGTTCTTC,CASSEDRSTGNEQFF
TRBV10-3,TRBJ2-1,few,TRBD1,TGTGCCATCAGTGAGAGGCAGGGGGCCTACAATGAGCAGTTCTTC,CAISERQGAYNEQFF
TRBV11-2,TRBJ2-7,many,.,TGTGCCAGCAGCAGAGAGGGAGTCGAGCAGTACTTC,CASSREGVEQYF
TRBV18,TRBJ2-3,many,TRBD1,TGTGCCAGCTCATCGGGACAGGGGCCCGGTATTGCTACGCAGTATTTT,CASSSGQGPGIATQYF
TRBV29-1,TRBJ1-1,few,.,TGCAGCGTTGTAGAGCCCCCGGAAGCTTTCTTT,CSVVEPPEAFF
TRBV7-9,TRBJ1-1,few,.,TGTGCCAGCAGCCCCGTGGGTGAAGCTTTCTTT,CASSPVGEAFF
TRBV12-3/TRBV12-4,TRBJ2-6,many,.,TGTGCCAGCACTGACCACTCTGGGGCCAACGTCCTGACTTTC,CASTDHSGANVLTF
TRBV11-2,TRBJ2-1,many,TRBD2,TGTGCCAGCAGCTGGGGGGCTAGCGGGATGTCCAGTGAGCAGTTCTTC,CASSWGASGMSSEQFF
TRBV18,TRBJ2-5,many,TRBD2,TGTGCCAGCTCACCGAATCCTAGCGGGGGAGGAGAGACCCAGTACTTC,CASSPNPSGGGETQYF
TRBV5-1,TRBJ1-2,.,.,TGCGCCAGCAGCCCGCAACAGGGTCTGGGCGGCTACACCTTC,CASSPQQGLGGYTF
TRBV7-2,TRBJ2-7,many,TRBD2,TGTGCCAGCAGCTTAGCGGCTAGCGGGGGGAGCTCCTACGAGCAGTACTTC,CASSLAASGGSSYEQYF
TRBV6-1,TRBJ1-1,.,.,TGTGCCAGCAGCCTCCAGGGCGCTGGCACTGAAGCTTCCTTT,CASSLQGAGTEASF